The 21 T cell receptor beta chains presented below share a single source sample, sequenced in a study of blood T cell repertoires in COVID-19. Profiling relied on immunoSEQ multiplex PCR, and the TCRdb table lists in-frame clones only, not all of them. The sample lists around 130,000 clones, roughly 80% occurring once. The sequencing sample was made of peripheral blood. These receptors were collected from a man over 45 with acute or convalescent COVID-19.

This clone was detected only a few times. The chain links TRBV15 to TRBJ1-3, with TRBD1 matching 8 bases. The germline CDR1 and CDR2 sequences are LNHNV and YYDKDF (reference sequence). J was trimmed by 0 bases and V by 3 bases; bases with no gene match: 13. The CDR3 spans 19 residues. The chain's CDR3 is CATSSNIRGRSDSGNTIYF. DNA of the CDR3: TGTGCCACCAGCAGTAACATCAGGGGGCGAAGTGACTCTGGAAACACCATATATTTT.

This chain links TRBV7-7 with TRBJ2-5; D gene ambiguous. CDR3 length equals 15 residues. Germline V gene sequence: CDR1 SSHAT, CDR2 FNYEAQ (reference sequence). With 2 bases removed from V and 2 bases from J, the gap between germline ends came to 12 bases. The CDR3 region has the DNA TGTGCCAGCAGCTTATCGGGTAACTCGCAAGAGACCCAGTACTTC. Protein: CASSLSGNSQETQYF.

The chain is built from TRBV5-1 and TRBJ1-2, with D unresolved. CDR3 length: 15 amino acids. In germline, CDR1 is SGHRS, CDR2 YFSETQ. The ends were cut back, 3 bases at V and 8 bases at J, with 20 bases in the middle. The CDR3 here is CASSSVAGVPWGYTF. The CDR3 DNA is TGCGCCAGCAGCTCGGTGGCCGGGGTTCCCTGGGGCTACACCTTC.

V and J are TRBV5-1 and TRBJ2-3; TRBD2 is a possible D gene (6 bases). The CDR3 has 14 amino acids. Trimming cost V 5 bases and J 0 bases, with 10 bases left between them. Per the germline V gene, CDR1 is SGHRS and CDR2 is YFSETQ. CDR3 amino acids: CASSGGTSTDTQYF. In nucleotides, the CDR3 is TGCGCCAGCAGTGGGGGGACTAGCACAGATACGCAGTATTTT.

The V gene is TRBV30, the J gene TRBJ2-7; no reliable D call. Trimming pared 1 base from V and 0 bases from J, leaving 4 bases between. Germline-derived CDR1 and CDR2 are GTSNPN and SVGIG (reference sequence). This CDR3 comprises 12 residues. CDR3 DNA: TGTGCCTGGAGTGCGTCCTCCTACGAGCAGTACTTC. Its protein product is CAWSASSYEQYF.

The rearrangement links TRBV14 to TRBJ2-1, with 11 bases fitting TRBD1. The CDR3 consists of 20 residues. After removal of 6 bases from V and 0 bases from J, the junction contained 16 bases not matched to a gene. The germline V gene encodes CDR1 SGHDN and CDR2 FVKESK. For the CDR3, the DNA is TGTGCCAGCAGTCCCCTTTCACTCGGGACAGGGGGAAGCTCCTACAATGAGCAGTTCTTC. Amino acids: CASSPLSLGTGGSSYNEQFF.

The rearrangement uses TRBV5-4 and TRBJ1-1; D is unresolved. This CDR3 spans 13 amino acids. The germline gives CDR1 SGHNT, CDR2 YYREEE (reference sequence). V gave up 2 bases and J gave up 3 bases, with 8 bases separating them. The DNA for the CDR3 is TGTGCCAGCAGCTTCATCGGGGACACTGAAGCTTTCTTT. Protein: CASSFIGDTEAFF.

The V gene is TRBV9, the J gene TRBJ1-4; TRBD1 aligns across 7 bases. The CDR3 has 14 residues. The J segment lost 11 bases and the V segment lost 0 bases, leaving 7 bases of the junction unmatched. Germline values: CDR1 SGDLS, CDR2 YYNGEE. CDR3: CASSVDQGGRKLFF. As DNA, the CDR3 is TGTGCCAGCAGCGTAGACCAGGGGGGCCGCAAACTGTTTTTT.

The V and J genes are TRBV6-5 and TRBJ2-7, with 8 bases that match TRBD1. Per germline, CDR1 MNHEY and CDR2 SVGAGI. V lost 4 bases, J lost 3 bases, and 8 bases stayed unmatched. The CDR3 extends over 15 amino acids. CDR3 sequence: CASSLYGTGGYEQYF. The DNA of the CDR3 is TGTGCCAGCAGTTTGTACGGGACAGGCGGCTACGAGCAGTACTTC.

The rearrangement joins TRBV29-1 to TRBJ2-2; weak D call: TRBD1 (5 bases). V lost 1 base, J lost 1 base, and 10 bases lay in between. CDR3 length: 15 amino acids. Germline-derived CDR1 and CDR2 are SQVTM and ANQGSEA. This CDR3 is CSVEVFGQNTGELFF. The DNA of the CDR3 is TGCAGCGTTGAAGTATTCGGACAGAACACCGGGGAGCTGTTTTTT.

V usage is TRBV10-3 and J usage is TRBJ1-2; TRBD1 matches 11 bases. Trimming cost V 6 bases and J 0 bases; bases outside gene matches: 9. Germline CDR1 ENHRY, CDR2 SYGVKD. This CDR3 has 17 amino acids. Here the CDR3 reads CAIRAGTGGESNYGYTF. The CDR3 DNA is TGTGCCATCAGGGCAGGGACAGGGGGGGAATCTAACTATGGCTACACCTTC.

The chain recombines TRBV6-6 with TRBJ2-7, with D maybe TRBD2 (6 bases). Trimming took 6 bases from V and 2 from J, leaving 11 bases between them. The CDR3 spans 13 residues. The germline gives CDR1 MNHNY, CDR2 SVGAGI (reference sequence). The CDR3 DNA sequence: TGTGCCAGCAGGGAAGGAGGGACCTACGAGCAGTACGTC. It is translated as CASREGGTYEQYV.

The chain has TRBV4-1 and TRBJ2-2; D might be TRBD1 (6 bases). Germline loops: CDR1 MGHRA, CDR2 YSYEKL. Trimming stripped 7 bases from V and 0 bases from J, with 9 bases between. The CDR3 runs to 14 residues. The CDR3 region is CASTGTPNTGELFF. For the CDR3, the DNA is TGCGCCAGCACCGGGACACCGAACACCGGGGAGCTGTTTTTT.

This chain's CDR3 is CASSPRTSGANTGELFF. The CDR3 DNA reads TGTGCCAGCAGCCCGCGGACTAGCGGGGCGAACACCGGGGAGCTGTTTTTT. This sequence joins TRBV7-8 and TRBJ2-2; 12 nucleotides agree with TRBD2. The CDR3 is made up of 17 amino acids. Germline assignment: CDR1 SGHVS and CDR2 FQNEAQ. The V and J ends lost 5 bases and 0 bases, in that order; junction bases with no gene match: 4.

The rearrangement links TRBV3-1 (or the pseudogene TRBV3-2) to TRBJ2-5; possible D gene TRBD2, 5 bases. The V and J ends lost 0 bases and 6 bases respectively, with 17 bases between them. This CDR3 has 16 amino acids. Germline V CDR1 and CDR2: LGHDT, YNNKEL (reference sequence). DNA of the CDR3: TGTGCCAGCAGCCAAGATCTTGGCGGGTCCGGGAAGACCCAGTACTTC. It translates to CASSQDLGGSGKTQYF.

The J gene is TRBJ1-5, the V gene TRBV7-2; D remains ambiguous. Germline CDR1 reads SGHTA; CDR2 reads FQGNSA. The CDR3 sequence is 13 residues long. The V end was cut by 11 bases, the J end by 4 bases, with 15 bases between. DNA for the CDR3: TGTGCCGTGACGGTCGACATTAATCAGCCCCAGCATTTT. The encoded protein is CAVTVDINQPQHF.

The chain employs TRBV24-1 and TRBJ2-1; TRBD2 might be the D (5 bases). The CDR3 runs to 13 residues. The V and J ends lost 0 bases and 7 bases respectively, with 6 bases between them. The germline V gene encodes CDR1 KGHDR and CDR2 SFDVKD. CDR3 loop: CATSDLSGNEQFF. For the CDR3, the DNA is TGTGCCACCAGTGATTTGTCGGGGAATGAGCAGTTCTTC.

The chain couples TRBV5-5 to TRBJ1-1; the match to TRBD1 covers 8 bases. The V and J ends lost 2 bases and 5 bases, in that order; junction bases with no gene match: 14. The length of the CDR3 is 17 residues. Germline V gene sequence: CDR1 SGHKS, CDR2 YYEKEE (reference sequence). CDR3 protein: CASSLGVGQGAKTEAFF. The CDR3 nucleotides are TGTGCCAGCAGCTTAGGCGTAGGGCAGGGGGCAAAAACTGAAGCTTTCTTT.

The V gene is TRBV9, the J gene TRBJ1-5, with TRBD1 matching 8 bases. Unmatched junction bases numbered 10, after V lost 4 bases and J lost 7 bases. This CDR3 has 15 amino acids. From germline, CDR1 is SGDLS and CDR2 YYNGEE. This CDR3 reads CASSTNGQGWQPQHF. DNA of the CDR3: TGTGCCAGCAGCACGAACGGACAGGGTTGGCAGCCCCAGCATTTT.

The chain carries TRBV2 and TRBJ1-1; D not certain. V shed 7 bases and J shed 0 bases, with 9 bases lying between them. CDR3 size: 13 residues. The germline V gene has CDR1 SNHLY and CDR2 FYNNEI. As DNA, the CDR3 is TGTGCCAGCATGTCAGGAATGAACACTGAAGCTTTCTTT. It codes for CASMSGMNTEAFF.

The CDR3 here is CASSQRWVDEQFF. Here the CDR3 DNA reads TGTGCCAGCAGCCAGCGGTGGGTGGATGAGCAGTTCTTC. V and J are TRBV3-1 (or the pseudogene TRBV3-2) and TRBJ2-1; D remains ambiguous. V was clipped by 3 bases and J by 8 bases, with 11 bases between them. CDR3 length: 13 amino acids. Germline CDR1 is LGHDT and CDR2 is YNNKEL (reference sequence).